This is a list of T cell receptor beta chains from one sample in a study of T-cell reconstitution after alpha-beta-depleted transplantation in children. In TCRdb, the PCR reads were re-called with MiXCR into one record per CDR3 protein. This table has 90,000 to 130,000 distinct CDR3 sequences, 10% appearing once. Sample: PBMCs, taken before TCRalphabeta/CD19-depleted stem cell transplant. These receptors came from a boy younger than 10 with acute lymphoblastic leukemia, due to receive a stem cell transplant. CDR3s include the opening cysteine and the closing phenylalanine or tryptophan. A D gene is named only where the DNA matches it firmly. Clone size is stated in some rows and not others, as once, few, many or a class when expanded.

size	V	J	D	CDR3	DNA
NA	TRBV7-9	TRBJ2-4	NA	CASSFGGRGNIQYF	TGTGCCAGCAGCTTCGGAGGTCGGGGAAACATTCAGTACTTC
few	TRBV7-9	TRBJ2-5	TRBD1	CASSPGQDQETQYF	TGTGCCAGCAGCCCGGGACAGGACCAAGAGACCCAGTACTTC
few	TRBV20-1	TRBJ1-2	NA	CSARGVEGGYGYTF	TGCAGTGCTAGGGGGGTGGAGGGAGGCTATGGCTACACCTTC
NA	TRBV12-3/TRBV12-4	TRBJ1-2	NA	CASRRGQIYGYTF	TGTGCCAGCAGACGAGGACAGATCTATGGCTACACCTTC
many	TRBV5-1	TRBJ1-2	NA	CASSSGLASGKDGYTF	TGCGCCAGCAGCTCAGGGTTGGCCTCAGGGAAGGATGGCTACACCTTC
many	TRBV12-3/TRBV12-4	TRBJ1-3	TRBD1	CASNGGQGSGNTIYF	TGTGCCAGCAATGGGGGACAGGGCTCTGGAAACACCATATATTTT
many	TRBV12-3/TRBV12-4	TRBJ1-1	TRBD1	CASSRQGRSTEAFF	TGTGCCAGCAGTCGACAGGGTAGGAGCACTGAAGCTTTCTTT
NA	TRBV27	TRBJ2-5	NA	CASSPRDYQETQYF	TGTGCCAGCAGTCCCCGGGACTACCAAGAGACCCAGTACTTC
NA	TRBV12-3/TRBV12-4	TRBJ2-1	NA	CASSPIYNEQFF	TGTGCCAGCAGCCCCATCTACAATGAGCAGTTCTTC
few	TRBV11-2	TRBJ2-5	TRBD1	CASSSKRDRPQETQYF	TGTGCCAGCAGCTCCAAACGGGACAGGCCCCAAGAGACCCAGTACTTC
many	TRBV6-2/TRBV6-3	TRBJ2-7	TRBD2	CASSPTGAGTSGRVSYEQYF	TGTGCCAGCAGTCCTACGGGCGCCGGGACTAGCGGGAGGGTTTCCTACGAGCAGTACTTC
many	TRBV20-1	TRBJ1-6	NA	CSARDRRGDNSPLHF	TGCAGTGCTAGAGACAGGAGAGGGGATAATTCACCCCTCCACTTT
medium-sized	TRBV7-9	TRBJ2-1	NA	CASSLVGGSRSAYNEQFF	TGTGCCAGCAGCTTAGTTGGTGGGTCCAGGTCGGCTTACAATGAGCAGTTCTTC
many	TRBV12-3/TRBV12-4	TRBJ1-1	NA	CASSLRQINTEAFF	TGTGCCAGCAGTTTAAGGCAGATAAACACTGAAGCTTTCTTT
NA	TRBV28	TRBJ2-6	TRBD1	CASAPLGGQPSGANVLTF	TGTGCCAGCGCCCCCTTAGGGGGACAGCCATCTGGGGCCAACGTCCTGACTTTC
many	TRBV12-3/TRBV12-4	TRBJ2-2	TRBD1	CASSLIRGQGAVGELFF	TGTGCCAGCAGTTTAATTAGAGGACAGGGGGCTGTCGGGGAGCTGTTTTTT
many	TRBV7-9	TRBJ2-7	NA	CASSLDGRPGEQYF	TGTGCCAGCAGCTTAGACGGCAGGCCGGGGGAGCAGTACTTC
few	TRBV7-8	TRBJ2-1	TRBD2	CASSPRGRSSYNEQFF	TGTGCCAGCAGCCCGCGCGGGAGAAGCTCCTACAATGAGCAGTTCTTC
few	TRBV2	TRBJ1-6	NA	CASSGAGNSPLHF	TGTGCCAGCAGTGGGGCAGGGAATTCACCCCTCCACTTT
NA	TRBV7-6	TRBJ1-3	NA	CASSVRTAHSGNTIYF	TGTGCCAGCAGCGTAAGGACAGCCCATTCTGGAAACACCATATATTTT
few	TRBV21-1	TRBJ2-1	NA	CARDRGHGGEQFF	TGTGCCAGGGACAGGGGGCATGGAGGTGAGCAGTTCTTC
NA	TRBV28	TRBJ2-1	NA	CASSLYGGRSYNEQFF	TGTGCCAGCAGTTTATACGGGGGCCGGTCCTACAATGAGCAGTTCTTC
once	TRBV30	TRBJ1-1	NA	CAWSFMGLIDTEAFF	TGTGCCTGGAGTTTCATGGGGCTGATAGACACTGAAGCTTTCTTT
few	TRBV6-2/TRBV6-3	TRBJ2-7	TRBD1	CASSSTGRSYEQYF	TGTGCCAGCAGTTCGACAGGGCGGAGCTACGAGCAGTACTTC
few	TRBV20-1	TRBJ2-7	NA	CSARADSSTEYF	TGCAGTGCTAGGGCGGACAGCTCCACGGAGTACTTC
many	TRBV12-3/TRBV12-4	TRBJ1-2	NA	CASSWGAGYTF	TGTGCCAGCAGTTGGGGCGCTGGCTACACCTTC
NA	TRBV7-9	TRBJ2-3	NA	CASSLHGTPTDTQYF	TGTGCCAGCAGCTTACACGGGACACCCACAGATACGCAGTATTTT
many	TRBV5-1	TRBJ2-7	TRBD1	CASGLQGDRDEQYF	TGCGCCAGCGGATTACAGGGGGATCGGGACGAGCAGTACTTC
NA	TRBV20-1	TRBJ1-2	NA	CSAHQGVNGYTF	TGCAGTGCCCATCAGGGAGTAAACGGCTACACCTTC
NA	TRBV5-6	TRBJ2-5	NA	CASSLAYRETQYF	TGTGCCAGCAGCTTGGCATATCGAGAGACCCAGTACTTC
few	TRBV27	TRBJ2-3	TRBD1	CASSRQGARDTQYF	TGTGCCAGCAGTCGACAGGGGGCGCGGGATACGCAGTATTTT
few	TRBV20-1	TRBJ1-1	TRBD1	CSARVEGGQVLFHDSAFF	TGCAGTGCTAGGGTTGAAGGGGGACAGGTCTTGTTCCACGACTCGGCTTTCTTT
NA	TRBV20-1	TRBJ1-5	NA	CSARTRTRNQPQHF	TGCAGTGCTAGGACCCGAACGAGAAATCAGCCCCAGCATTTT
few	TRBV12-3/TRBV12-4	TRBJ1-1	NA	CASSLGRKIMNTEAFF	TGTGCCAGCAGTTTGGGTCGGAAAATCATGAACACTGAAGCTTTCTTT
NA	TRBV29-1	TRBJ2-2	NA	CSVVRSGELFF	TGCAGCGTTGTGCGGTCCGGGGAGCTGTTTTTT
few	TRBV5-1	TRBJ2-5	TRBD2	CASSSGLASQETQYF	TGCGCCAGCAGCTCAGGACTAGCCAGCCAAGAGACCCAGTACTTC
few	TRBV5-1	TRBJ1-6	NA	CASRRTETNSPLHF	TGCGCCAGCAGAAGAACGGAAACTAATTCACCCCTCCACTTT
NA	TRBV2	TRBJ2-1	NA	CASSEARGPSSSYNEQFF	TGTGCCAGCAGTGAAGCGCGGGGGCCGTCGAGCTCCTACAATGAGCAGTTCTTC
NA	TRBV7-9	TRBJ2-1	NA	CASSLTVTGDFAVNEQFF	TGTGCCAGCAGCTTAACAGTAACGGGGGACTTTGCCGTTAATGAGCAGTTCTTC
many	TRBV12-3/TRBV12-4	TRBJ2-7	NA	CASSFGRRRQYF	TGTGCCAGCAGTTTTGGCCGGCGCCGGCAGTACTTC
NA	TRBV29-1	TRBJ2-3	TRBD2	CSVGRRASGLNPTDTQYF	TGCAGCGTTGGTAGGAGGGCTAGCGGACTTAACCCCACAGATACGCAGTATTTT
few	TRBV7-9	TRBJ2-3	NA	CASSLDPGHSTDTQYF	TGTGCCAGCAGCTTAGACCCCGGACATAGCACAGATACGCAGTATTTT
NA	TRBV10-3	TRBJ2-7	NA	CAISESDSGLNSGYGQYF	TGTGCCATCAGTGAGTCGGACTCGGGGTTGAACAGTGGCTACGGGCAGTACTTC
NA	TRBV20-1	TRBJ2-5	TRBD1	CSAMRAGGTETQYF	TGCAGTGCCATGAGGGCAGGGGGAACGGAGACCCAGTACTTC
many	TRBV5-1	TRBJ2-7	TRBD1	CASSRDRVYEQYF	TGCGCCAGCAGCCGGGACAGGGTTTACGAGCAGTACTTC
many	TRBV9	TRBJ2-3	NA	CASSALGHSGRTDTQYF	TGTGCCAGCAGCGCCCTCGGGCATAGTGGACGAACAGATACGCAGTATTTT
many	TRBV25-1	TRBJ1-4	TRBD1	CASSGTGTGGEVGEKLFF	TGTGCCAGCAGTGGAACCGGGACAGGGGGCGAGGTCGGGGAAAAACTGTTTTTT
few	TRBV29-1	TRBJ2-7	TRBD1	CSVRTGSSYEQYF	TGCAGCGTTCGGACAGGATCCTCCTACGAGCAGTACTTC
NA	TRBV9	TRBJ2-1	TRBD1	CASSVATWGTGNTHNEQFF	TGTGCCAGCAGCGTAGCTACATGGGGGACAGGGAACACACACAATGAGCAGTTCTTC
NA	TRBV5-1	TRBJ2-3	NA	CASSDSGATDTQYF	TGCGCCAGCAGCGATAGCGGTGCCACAGATACGCAGTATTTT
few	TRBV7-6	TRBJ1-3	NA	CASSLGQAASGNTIYF	TGTGCCAGCAGCTTAGGACAGGCGGCCTCTGGAAACACCATATATTTT
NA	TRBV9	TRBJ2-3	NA	CASSVVTSLTGHTDTQYF	TGTGCCAGCAGCGTAGTGACATCCTTAACGGGACACACAGATACGCAGTATTTT
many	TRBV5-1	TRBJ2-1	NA	CASSPLKTGSYNEQFF	TGCGCCAGCAGCCCGCTCAAAACAGGGTCCTACAATGAGCAGTTCTTC
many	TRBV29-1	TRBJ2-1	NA	CSGWRDGSMNEQFF	TGCAGCGGATGGCGGGACGGGTCTATGAATGAGCAGTTCTTC